Listed below are T cell receptor beta chains from one sample, sequenced in a study of cytomegalovirus exposure and HLA in healthy donors. The repertoire was sequenced with immunoSEQ multiplex PCR; TCRdb's copy has only in-frame clones and lacks some. This listing includes 35,000 or so clones. Sequencing was carried out using PBMCs. These receptors were obtained from a man aged 35-49 years in good health and CMV-seropositive. CDR3s include the opening cysteine and the closing phenylalanine or tryptophan. Fields, in order: CDR3 DNA, CDR3 protein, V gene, J gene, D gene. The D gene is left open where the match is weak.

TGTGCCAGCAGGCGGGGCGATGAGCAGTTCTTC	CASRRGDEQFF	TRBV9	TRBJ2-1	NA
TGTGCCAGCAGCTTGCGGGGATCGGCCACCGGGGAGCTGTTTTTT	CASSLRGSATGELFF	TRBV7-8	TRBJ2-2	NA
TGTGCCTGGAGAAATACAGCGGAGAATTATGGCTACACCTTC	CAWRNTAENYGYTF	TRBV30	TRBJ1-2	NA
TGTGCCAGCAGCCGCAGGGGAAATCAGCCCCAGCATTTT	CASSRRGNQPQHF	TRBV27	TRBJ1-5	NA
TGTGCCAGCAGTTTAGCGGGAATCCAAGAGACCCAGTACTTC	CASSLAGIQETQYF	TRBV2	TRBJ2-5	TRBD2
TGTGCCAGCAGCGTCGAGGGGAGGGGTACCACTGAAGCTTTCTTT	CASSVEGRGTTEAFF	TRBV9	TRBJ1-1	NA
TGTGCCAGCGGAGGGGAACCCTTGGGGGCCAACGTCCTGACTTTC	CASGGEPLGANVLTF	TRBV2	TRBJ2-6	NA
TGTGCCAGCAGCCCGGATTGGGCCACCGGGGAGCTGTTTTTT	CASSPDWATGELFF	TRBV5-6	TRBJ2-2	NA
TGTGCCAGCAGTTTAACAGGGCGAGAGACCCAGTACTTC	CASSLTGRETQYF	TRBV27	TRBJ2-5	NA
TGTGCCAGCAGTTTCCAGGGATTTAATGAAAAACTGTTTTTT	CASSFQGFNEKLFF	TRBV28	TRBJ1-4	NA
TGTGCCAGCTCCCCCAACCAGGGTGGAGCTTTCTTT	CASSPNQGGAFF	TRBV18	TRBJ1-1	NA
TGTGCCAGCAGCTTAGGACTAGAGGCAGATACGCAGTATTTT	CASSLGLEADTQYF	TRBV7-3	TRBJ2-3	TRBD2
TGCAGCGTTGTGGAGGGATTCACTGAAGCTTTCTTT	CSVVEGFTEAFF	TRBV29-1	TRBJ1-1	NA
TGTGCCAGCATGAGCGGGAGCCCGACGGGCGGCTACACCTTC	CASMSGSPTGGYTF	TRBV28	TRBJ1-2	NA
TGTGCCAGCAGTTACCAGGGGACAGGCGTTTACAATGAGCAGTTCTTC	CASSYQGTGVYNEQFF	TRBV6-5	TRBJ2-1	TRBD1
TGCGCCAGCAGCATCCAGGGTGGCACTGGAAACACCATATATTTT	CASSIQGGTGNTIYF	TRBV5-1	TRBJ1-3	NA
TGTGCCAGCAGTGGGCGGACTAGCGGGAGAGGGAGCACAGATACGCAGTATTTT	CASSGRTSGRGSTDTQYF	TRBV6-1	TRBJ2-3	TRBD2
TGTGCCAGCGGTCGGGTAGGTGGCTACGAGCAGTACTTC	CASGRVGGYEQYF	TRBV18	TRBJ2-7	NA
TGTGCCAGCAGTCCCTACATCCCGGGACAGGGTGGCAATGAGCAGTTCTTC	CASSPYIPGQGGNEQFF	TRBV5-5	TRBJ2-1	TRBD1
TGTGCCAGCAGAACGACTAGCAGTCGCCACGAGCAGTACTTC	CASRTTSSRHEQYF	TRBV28	TRBJ2-7	TRBD2